This T cell receptor (beta chain) was profiled in a study of early T cells in non-severe SARS-CoV-2 infection. Across the whole study: Sequenced material consisted of bulk RNA (from unsorted whole blood), and chains were unpaired.

The CDR3 covers 13 residues. The V end was cut by 3 bases, the J end by 2 bases, with 5 bases between. Germline loops: CDR1 DFQATT, CDR2 SNEGSKA (reference sequence). This clonotype was recorded many times. As part of library construction, unique molecular identifiers were attached to individual cDNA molecules. TCRdb analysed the 5' RACE reads with MiXCR anew, one entry per CDR3 protein. The table lists 30,000 to 45,000 distinct CDR3 sequences, around 5% of them singletons. The chain recombines TRBV20-1 with TRBJ2-6; no firm D call. The clonotype comes from an adult who was a healthcare worker with PCR-confirmed SARS-CoV-2 infection or an uninfected control (not recorded which). The sample was whole blood. CDR3 sequence: CSASLAGANVLTF. Written as DNA, the CDR3 is TGCAGTGCTAGTCTGGCTGGGGCCAACGTCCTGACTTTC.